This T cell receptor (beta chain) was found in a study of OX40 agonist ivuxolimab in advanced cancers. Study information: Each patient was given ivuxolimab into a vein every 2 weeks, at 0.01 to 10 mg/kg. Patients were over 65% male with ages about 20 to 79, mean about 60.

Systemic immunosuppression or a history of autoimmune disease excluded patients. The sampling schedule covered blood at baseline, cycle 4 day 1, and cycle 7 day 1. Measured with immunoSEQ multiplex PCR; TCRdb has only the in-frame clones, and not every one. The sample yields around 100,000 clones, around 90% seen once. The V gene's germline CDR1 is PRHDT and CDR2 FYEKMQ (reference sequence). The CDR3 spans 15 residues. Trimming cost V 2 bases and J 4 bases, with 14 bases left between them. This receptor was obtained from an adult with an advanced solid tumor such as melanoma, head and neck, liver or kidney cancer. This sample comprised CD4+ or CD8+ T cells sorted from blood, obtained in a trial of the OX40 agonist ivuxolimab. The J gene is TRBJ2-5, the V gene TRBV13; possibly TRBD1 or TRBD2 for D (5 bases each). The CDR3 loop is CASSLRAGSRETQYF. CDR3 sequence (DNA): TGTGCCAGCAGCTTACGGGCAGGGAGTAGAGAGACCCAGTACTTC.